The clone carrying this T cell receptor (beta chain) was found a few times. CDR1 GTSNPN and CDR2 SVGIG come from the germline V gene (reference sequence). The CDR3 length is 15 residues. With 2 bases removed from V and 4 bases from J, the gap between germline ends came to 15 bases. Time point here: pre-sensitization, week 0. The treatment was: therapeutic diphenylcyclopropenone sensitization with weekly scalp DPC. These data belong to a study of human T cells and chemical hapten exposure. MiXCR was run by TCRdb on the RACE reads, yielding one entry per CDR3 protein. The sample has over 300,000 distinct CDR3 sequences, roughly 5.3% seen once.

This chain connects TRBV30 to TRBJ1-3; D uncertain. The sample was whole blood, taken in connection with sensitization to the hapten diphenylcyclopropenone (DPC). This sequence originates from a woman aged 50 to 60 with alopecia areata. Some clones in this sample may be carry-over from other donors' samples. The CDR3 is CAWSNPGGPGNTIYF. CDR3 coding DNA: TGTGCCTGGAGTAACCCAGGAGGGCCCGGAAACACCATATATTTT.